Sequencing of this T cell receptor beta chain was carried out in a study of blood T cells in healthy people across ages. The CDR3 runs to 17 residues. The V end was cut by 2 bases, the J end by 8 bases, with 22 bases between. CDR1 is MNHNY, CDR2 SVGAGI, per germline (reference sequence). A sample-barcoded 5' primer and a J-beta primer mix were used in a second PCR of roughly 7 to 12 cycles. TCRdb called the 5' RACE reads again in MiXCR, with one record for every CDR3 protein. The data contain approximately 1.5 million distinct CDR3 sequences, 35% to 45% of them singletons. The sequencing input was blood. The origin of this receptor is a young woman in good health. V usage is TRBV6-6 and J usage is TRBJ2-1, with a possible D match to TRBD2 (5 bases). The CDR3 loop reads CASSYILLAALVYEQFF. The CDR3 nucleotides read TGTGCCAGCAGTTACATCCTCCTAGCCGCCCTAGTATATGAGCAGTTCTTC.